At least ten counts were recorded for the clone carrying this TCR beta chain. Its antigen is still unknown. Stem cell-like memory, regulatory, central memory and naive CD4+ cells were sorted via CD45RO/CCR7/CD25/CD127/CD95/CD27. Over 95% purity was reached by all sorted populations. This CDR3 has 17 residues. Germline lookup yields CDR1 LGHNA and CDR2 YSLEER. Unmatched junction bases numbered 14, after V lost 4 bases and J lost 6 bases. This entry is derived from a study of beta chain features in type 1 diabetes. Study-wide context: Sorted cell examination encompassed 100,000,000 or so cells across all samples.

What was sequenced were expressed TCRB transcripts, since all of the isolated RNA had been reverse transcribed. Libraries were prepared by immunoSEQ multiplex PCR; TCRdb keeps only in-frame clonotypes and omits some of them. The table lists fewer than 350,000 clones, about 8.5% of them singletons. Findings and caveats of the study: Fewer junction insertions and more nucleotide deletions appeared in type 1 diabetes patients.

Sequenced sample: central memory CD4+ T cells from blood. This chain connects TRBV4-3 to TRBJ2-1; 8 nucleotides agree with TRBD2. The TCR originated in a woman between 18 and 29 years old in good health. The CDR3 nucleotides read TGCGCCAGCAGCCTCCAATTTGACACTAGCGGCCTCAATGAGCAGTTCTTC. It encodes CASSLQFDTSGLNEQFF.